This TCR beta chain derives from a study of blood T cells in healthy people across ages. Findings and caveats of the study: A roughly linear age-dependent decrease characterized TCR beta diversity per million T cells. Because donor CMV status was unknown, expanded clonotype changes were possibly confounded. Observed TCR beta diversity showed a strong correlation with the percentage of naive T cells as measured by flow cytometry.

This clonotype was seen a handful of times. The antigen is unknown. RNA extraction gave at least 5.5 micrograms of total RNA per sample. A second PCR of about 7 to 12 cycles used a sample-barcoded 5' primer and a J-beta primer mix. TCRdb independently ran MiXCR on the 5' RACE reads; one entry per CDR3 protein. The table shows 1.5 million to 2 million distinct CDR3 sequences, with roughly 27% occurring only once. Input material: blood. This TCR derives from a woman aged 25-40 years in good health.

CDR3 coding DNA: TGTGCCAGCAGTTATCGTAGCGGGGGGGGGATAACCTACAATGAGCAGTTCTTC. It yields the protein CASSYRSGGGITYNEQFF. The chain is built from TRBV6-5 and TRBJ2-1; 11 bases are a match to TRBD2. This CDR3 has 18 amino acids. V gave up 3 bases and J gave up 2 bases; unmatched junction bases: 9. Germline assignment: CDR1 MNHEY and CDR2 SVGAGI.